The rows below give T cell receptor beta chains drawn from one sample of a study of T cell changes during pregnancy in multiple sclerosis. The protocol was immunoSEQ multiplex PCR, while the TCRdb copy is restricted to in-frame clones and leaves out a portion. This table holds tens of thousands of clones, around 90% found once. This sample comprised CD8+ T cells from peripheral blood mononuclear cells, obtained before pregnancy. These receptors all stem from a female donor with multiple sclerosis, enrolled in a pregnancy study. CDR3s include the opening cysteine and the closing phenylalanine or tryptophan.

J: TRBJ1-2; V: TRBV27; CDR3: CASSLWSGSPYGYTF
J: TRBJ2-5; V: TRBV7-2; CDR3: CASSSYRGGQETQYF
J: TRBJ2-1; V: TRBV28; CDR3: CASSFLAGNEQFF
J: TRBJ2-1; V: TRBV7-9; CDR3: CASSLEQGLIKYNEQFF
J: TRBJ2-1; V: TRBV7-9; CDR3: CASSLAMVNEQFF
J: TRBJ2-1; V: TRBV2; CDR3: CASSESGQGAHNEQFF
J: TRBJ2-5; V: TRBV11-2; CDR3: CASSLVGREQETQYF
J: TRBJ2-5; V: TRBV27; CDR3: CASSLSANPQETQYF
J: TRBJ1-1; V: TRBV13; CDR3: CASSSRGARNTEAFF
J: TRBJ1-4; V: TRBV28; CDR3: CASSLWGGYEKLFF
J: TRBJ2-5; V: TRBV5-1; CDR3: CASSLTLGSGRETQYF
J: TRBJ2-1; V: TRBV7-8; CDR3: CASSLGLAGGTNEQFF
J: TRBJ2-7; V: TRBV6-5; CDR3: CAGSYGTGSREQYF
J: TRBJ2-1; V: TRBV25-1; CDR3: CASSGFHGEQFF
J: TRBJ2-7; V: TRBV6-6; CDR3: CASSYSRDYEQYF
J: TRBJ1-1; V: TRBV28; CDR3: CASLDRMNTEAFF
J: TRBJ2-3; V: TRBV7-2; CDR3: CASSAISDSGRTDTQYF
J: TRBJ2-2; V: TRBV11-3; CDR3: CASSSTGGGTGELFF
J: TRBJ2-5; V: TRBV9; CDR3: CASSVGLAGVRETQYF
J: TRBJ2-1; V: TRBV2; CDR3: CASSDSSGNEQFF
J: TRBJ2-5; V: TRBV28; CDR3: CASSLERYQETQYF
J: TRBJ1-1; V: TRBV7-9; CDR3: CASSLGFGRSQNTEAFF
J: TRBJ2-7; V: TRBV29-1; CDR3: CSVEDVNSGPYEQYF
J: TRBJ1-2; V: TRBV5-1; CDR3: CASSYIPGQDYGYTF
J: TRBJ2-1; V: TRBV27; CDR3: CASSSLRDRQFF
J: TRBJ2-1; V: TRBV19; CDR3: CASSISSYNEQFF
J: TRBJ2-7; V: TRBV6-5; CDR3: CASSYEAGGNYEQYF
J: TRBJ2-7; V: TRBV19; CDR3: CASSTGLGISNEQYF
J: TRBJ2-7; V: TRBV4-3; CDR3: CASSQDPGAGGIEQYF
J: TRBJ2-7; V: TRBV27; CDR3: CASRDGVYEQYF
J: TRBJ1-2; V: TRBV5-3; CDR3: CARSLDGGRGYTF
J: TRBJ2-7; V: TRBV4-3; CDR3: CASSQDAAPSGSHEQYF
J: TRBJ2-5; V: TRBV27; CDR3: CASARGALETQYF
J: TRBJ2-1; V: TRBV9; CDR3: CASSPLAGGPREQFF
J: TRBJ2-5; V: TRBV6-4; CDR3: CASSPGASGGWETQYF
J: TRBJ2-7; V: TRBV4-2; CDR3: CASSQGQGTYEQYF
J: TRBJ2-2; V: TRBV27; CDR3: CASSPRDIYTGELFF
J: TRBJ2-7; V: TRBV7-9; CDR3: CASSLEASGAYEQYF
J: TRBJ2-1; V: TRBV7-9; CDR3: CASSSRDNSYNEQFF
J: TRBJ2-7; V: TRBV27; CDR3: CASSLFRGQGLEQYF
J: TRBJ2-2; V: TRBV6-4; CDR3: CASSSGGAELNTGELFF
J: TRBJ2-1; V: TRBV10-2; CDR3: CASTGLAYEQFF
J: TRBJ2-7; V: TRBV6-1; CDR3: CASSPNRGVSYEQYF
J: TRBJ2-3; V: TRBV4-1; CDR3: CASSQYRRTTDTQYF
J: TRBJ1-5; V: TRBV10-3; CDR3: CAIRSEGNQPQHF
J: TRBJ2-3; V: TRBV6-6; CDR3: CASSPLTGGSTDTQYF
J: TRBJ2-2; V: TRBV6-1; CDR3: CASSDWTSVYTGELFF
J: TRBJ2-2; V: TRBV7-8; CDR3: CASSLVPSSGSTGELFF
J: TRBJ2-3; V: TRBV11-3; CDR3: CASSLQAGGPPGTDTQYF
J: TRBJ1-2; V: TRBV5-1; CDR3: CASSLAVAGGNYGYTF
J: TRBJ2-1; V: TRBV19; CDR3: CASSSTYNEQFF
J: TRBJ2-3; V: TRBV19; CDR3: CASSIVSSDTQYF
J: TRBJ2-1; V: TRBV28; CDR3: CASRRTSGRGNEQFF
J: TRBJ2-7; V: TRBV28; CDR3: CASSPGGSSYEQYF
J: TRBJ2-7; V: TRBV6-5; CDR3: CASRLARPYEQYF
J: TRBJ2-1; V: TRBV7-2; CDR3: CASSLVSGAKYNEQFF
J: TRBJ2-7; V: TRBV7-9; CDR3: CASSSGDSYEQYF
J: TRBJ1-2; V: TRBV10-1; CDR3: CASSELGQGAVGYTF